This T cell receptor beta chain was identified during a study of blood T cell repertoires in COVID-19. Study summary: Sources were T cells, B-cell-depleted T cells, or PBMCs; the material itself was cDNA or gDNA.

Under the authors' procedure: Reference gene primers were amplified, and this amplification served to estimate nucleated cell counts. The assay was immunoSEQ multiplex PCR, and TCRdb's table has in-frame clones only and misses some. For V, J and clone size, that table is used; D and trimming come from the DNA. The sample contains about 84,000 clones, 90% to 95% of which appear only once. CDR1 is SGHAT and CDR2 is FQNNGV in the germline V gene. Trimming cost V 1 base and J 0 bases, with 13 bases left between them. The CDR3 has 16 residues. Sequencing input: peripheral blood. The gene calls are TRBV11-2 and TRBJ2-7; a possible D gene is TRBD2 (6 bases). The TCR comes from a human donor with active COVID-19. The donor label of this sample is uncertain. The CDR3 nucleotides are TGTGCCAGCAGCTTAGTTCGGGGACTCTTCTCCTACGAGCAGTACTTC. Translation: CASSLVRGLFSYEQYF.